These T cell receptor beta chains were read from a single sample in a study of T cell responses to AZD1222 COVID-19 vaccine. Sequenced by immunoSEQ multiplex PCR; TCRdb stores in-frame clones only, minus some. The table lists more than 110,000 clones, roughly 90% of them singletons. Material: peripheral blood, obtained on day 0 of AZD1222 vaccination. These receptors were obtained from an adult in good health. CDR3s include the opening cysteine and the closing phenylalanine or tryptophan.

v_call	j_call	cdr3_length	cdr3_aa
TRBV5-1	TRBJ1-2	14	CASSLARANYGYTF
TRBV5-1	TRBJ1-2	14	CASGTGGHNYGYTF
TRBV28	TRBJ1-1	16	CASSRPRGIMNTEAFF
TRBV6-5	TRBJ2-7	15	CASSHVSGTLIEQYF
TRBV20-1	TRBJ2-7	13	CSASAGGRYEQYF
TRBV27	TRBJ1-1	13	CASHRSMNTEAFF
TRBV7-3	TRBJ2-2	14	CASSWNRGSGELFF
TRBV6-5	TRBJ2-3	14	CASSYLSRIDTQYF
TRBV10-2	TRBJ1-5	14	CASSSDIHNQPQHF
TRBV28	TRBJ1-4	14	CASSLTATNEKLFF
TRBV5-1	TRBJ2-3	15	CASSLGQSRTDTQYF
TRBV3-1/TRBV3-2	TRBJ2-2	16	CASSQGGAYHTGELFF
TRBV5-1	TRBJ2-7	14	CASSSHGQGLGQYF
TRBV23-1	TRBJ1-5	11	CASSQPQPQHF
TRBV7-9	TRBJ2-2	14	CASSEAGATGELFF